The next 5 T cell receptor beta chains were all read from a single sample in a study of T cells in Graves' hyperthyroidism and ophthalmopathy. Amplified TCR beta CDR3 regions came from RNA transcripts. HTBI primers were used for first-round RT-PCR of the TCR CDR3. TCRdb reprocessed the multiplex PCR reads with MiXCR, giving one entry per CDR3 protein. Of around 250,000 distinct CDR3 sequences listed, roughly 22% are singletons. The sample was blood. Receptors were obtained from a woman between 35 and 50 years old with Graves' ophthalmopathy.

This clonotype was counted at least ten times. The chain joins TRBV6-1 to TRBJ2-5; D is ambiguous. Germline V gene data show CDR1 as MNHNS and CDR2 as SASEGT. This CDR3 has 11 amino acids. Trimming removed 7 bases at V and 2 bases at J, with 5 bases between. Written as DNA, the CDR3 is TGTGCCAGCACTGGGCAAGAGACCCAGTACTTC. Protein product: CASTGQETQYF.

This clonotype appeared many times. The chain couples TRBV11-1 to TRBJ2-7; perhaps TRBD2 as D (6 bases). The CDR3 loop spans 13 amino acids. Germline V CDR1 and CDR2: SGHAT, FQDESV (reference sequence). Deletions cut 1 base from V and 7 bases from J, with 11 bases between. CDR3 residues: CASSLGGGVEQYF. The CDR3 region has the DNA TGTGCCAGCAGCTTAGGCGGAGGGGTTGAGCAGTACTTC.

This clonotype was seen many times. The CDR3 nucleotides read TGTGCCAGCAGATCCGGACAGGCCAACACTGAAGCTTTCTTT. Amino acids: CASRSGQANTEAFF. The rearrangement uses TRBV6-1 and TRBJ1-1, with 7 bases aligning to TRBD1. The ends lost 6 bases at V and 2 bases at J; junction bases unmatched: 6. Per the germline V gene, CDR1 is MNHNS and CDR2 is SASEGT. This CDR3 comprises 14 residues.

This clonotype came up many times. This sequence joins TRBV28 and TRBJ1-1; TRBD1 agrees at 7 bases. Germline CDR1 reads MDHEN; CDR2 reads SYDVKM. There are 13 residues in the CDR3. The junction had 11 bases not matched to a gene; V was cut back by 6 bases and J by 10 bases. CDR3 sequence: CASRADRTGVAFF. The CDR3 DNA is TGTGCCAGCAGGGCGGATCGTACAGGGGTAGCTTTCTTT.

The chain carries TRBV2 and TRBJ2-7; 8 positions match TRBD1. Germline V CDR1 and CDR2: SNHLY, FYNNEI. The trim removed 6 bases at V and 5 bases at J, leaving 12 bases unmatched. The CDR3 has 15 residues. CDR3 protein: CASRETGGSRNEQYF. The CDR3 nucleotides are TGTGCCAGCAGAGAAACAGGGGGGTCTCGGAACGAGCAGTACTTC.